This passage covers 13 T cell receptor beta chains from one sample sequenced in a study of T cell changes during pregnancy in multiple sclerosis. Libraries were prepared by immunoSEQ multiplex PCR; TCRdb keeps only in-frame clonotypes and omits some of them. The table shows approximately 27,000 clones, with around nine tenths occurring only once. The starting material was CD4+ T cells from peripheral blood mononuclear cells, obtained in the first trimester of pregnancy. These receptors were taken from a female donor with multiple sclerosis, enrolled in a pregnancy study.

CDR3 loop: CASRNDRDTSNTIYF. The CDR3 DNA follows: TGCGCCAGCAGGAATGACAGGGATACTTCAAACACCATATATTTT. The chain recombines TRBV4-1 with TRBJ1-3; 7 bases agree with TRBD1. The V and J ends lost 6 bases and 6 bases, in that order; junction bases with no gene match: 11. Germline lookup yields CDR1 MGHRA and CDR2 YSYEKL. There are 15 residues in the CDR3.

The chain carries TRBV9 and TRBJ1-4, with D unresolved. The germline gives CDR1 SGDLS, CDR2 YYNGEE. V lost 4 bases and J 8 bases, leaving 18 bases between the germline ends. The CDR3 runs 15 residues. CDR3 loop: CASSPDPDAEEKLFF. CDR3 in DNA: TGTGCCAGCAGCCCCGACCCTGATGCGGAGGAAAAACTGTTTTTT.

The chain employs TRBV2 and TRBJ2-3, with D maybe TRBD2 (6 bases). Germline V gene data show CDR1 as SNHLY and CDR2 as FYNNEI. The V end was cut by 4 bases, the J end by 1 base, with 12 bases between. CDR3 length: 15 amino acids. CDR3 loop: CASSAQTGGTDTQYF. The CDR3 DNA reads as TGTGCCAGCAGTGCTCAAACGGGGGGCACAGATACGCAGTATTTT.

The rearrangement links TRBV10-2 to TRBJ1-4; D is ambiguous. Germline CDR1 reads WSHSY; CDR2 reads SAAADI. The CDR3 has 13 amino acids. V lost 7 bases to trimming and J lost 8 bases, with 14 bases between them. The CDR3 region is CASKRPRGEKLFF. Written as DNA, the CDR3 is TGCGCCAGCAAGAGGCCCCGGGGAGAAAAACTGTTTTTT.

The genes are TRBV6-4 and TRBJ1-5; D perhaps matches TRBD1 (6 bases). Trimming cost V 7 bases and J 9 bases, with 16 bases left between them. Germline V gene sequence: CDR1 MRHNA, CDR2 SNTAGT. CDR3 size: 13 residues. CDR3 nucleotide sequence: TGTGCCAGCACGTCGGACAGAAGTTGGCCCCAGCATTTT. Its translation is CASTSDRSWPQHF.

This CDR3 reads CASSRTGTNTEAFF. The CDR3 bases are TGTGCCAGCAGTAGGACAGGGACGAACACTGAAGCTTTCTTT. The chain employs TRBV7-2 and TRBJ1-1; 8 nucleotides align to TRBD1. The CDR3 loop spans 14 amino acids. The junction had 4 bases not matched to a gene; V was cut back by 6 bases and J by 1 base. Per the germline V gene, CDR1 is SGHTA and CDR2 is FQGNSA.

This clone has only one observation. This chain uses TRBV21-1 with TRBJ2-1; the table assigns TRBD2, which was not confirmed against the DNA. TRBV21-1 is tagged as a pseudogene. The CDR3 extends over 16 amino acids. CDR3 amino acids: CASSPRGYGKYNEQFF. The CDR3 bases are TGTGCCAGCAGCCCCAGAGGGTACGGGAAGTACAATGAGCAGTTCTTC.

The CDR3 loop reads CASSEESIYHNEQFF. Written as DNA, the CDR3 is TGTGCCAGCAGCGAAGAGTCGATCTATCACAATGAGCAGTTCTTC. This sequence joins TRBV7-2 and TRBJ2-1, with D hard to call. V shed 5 bases and J shed 5 bases, with 16 bases lying between them. This CDR3 spans 15 amino acids. Germline CDR1 reads SGHTA; CDR2 reads FQGNSA.

In DNA form, the CDR3 reads TGCAGTGCTCGGGGTCGCACTGAAGCTTTCTTT. It codes for CSARGRTEAFF. The chain has TRBV20-1 and TRBJ1-1; D is undetermined. The CDR3 consists of 11 residues. Per germline, CDR1 DFQATT and CDR2 SNEGSKA (reference sequence). V was cut by 5 bases and J by 4 bases, with 8 bases left in between.

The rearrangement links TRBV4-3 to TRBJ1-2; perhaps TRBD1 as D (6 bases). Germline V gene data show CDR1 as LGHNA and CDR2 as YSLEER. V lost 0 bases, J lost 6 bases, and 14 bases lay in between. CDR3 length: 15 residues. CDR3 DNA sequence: TGCGCCAGCAGCCAAGAATACACACAGGGAAATGGCTACACCTTC. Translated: CASSQEYTQGNGYTF.

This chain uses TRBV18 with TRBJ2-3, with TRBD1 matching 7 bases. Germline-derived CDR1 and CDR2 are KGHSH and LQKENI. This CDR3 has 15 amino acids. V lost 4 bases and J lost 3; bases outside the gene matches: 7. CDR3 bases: TGTGCCAGCTCACGACAGGGCCGGGCTACAGATACGCAGTATTTT. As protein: CASSRQGRATDTQYF.

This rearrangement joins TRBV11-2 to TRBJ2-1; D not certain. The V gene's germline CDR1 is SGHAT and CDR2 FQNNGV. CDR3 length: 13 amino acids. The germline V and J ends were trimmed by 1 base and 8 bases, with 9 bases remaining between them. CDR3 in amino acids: CASSLGDIDEQFF. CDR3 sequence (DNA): TGTGCCAGCAGCTTAGGCGATATAGATGAGCAGTTCTTC.

This CDR3 reads CASSEGQGPYNEQFF. The CDR3 bases are TGTGCCAGCTCGGAAGGACAGGGACCTTACAATGAGCAGTTCTTC. The chain carries TRBV18 and TRBJ2-1, with 8 bases aligning to TRBD1. CDR3 length: 15 amino acids. J lost 4 bases, V lost 6 bases, and 8 bases had no gene match. Looked up from germline, CDR1 is KGHSH and CDR2 is LQKENI.